The 11 T cell receptor beta chains reported below all come from one sample, sequenced in a study of T cell repertoires in cytomegalovirus infection. TCRdb itself ran the reads through MiXCR, one entry per CDR3 protein. This sample has a few hundred thousand distinct CDR3 sequences, with roughly an eighth found just once. Specimen: PBMCs. Receptors originate from a human donor in good health (CMV status not recorded). Some clones in this sample may be carry-over from other donors' samples.

This clonotype has just a few counts. The gene calls are TRBV29-1 and TRBJ1-1, with TRBD1 matching over 7 bases. V lost 7 bases to trimming and J lost 1 base; unmatched junction nucleotides: 3. The germline V gene has CDR1 SQVTM and CDR2 ANQGSEA. The CDR3 is made up of 12 amino acids. Written as DNA, the CDR3 is TGCAGCGGACAGGGCCGGAACACTGAAGCTTTCTTT. Amino acids: CSGQGRNTEAFF.

This clonotype has ten or more counts. This chain links TRBV7-2 with TRBJ2-2, with D possibly TRBD1 on 6 matching bases. Trimming took 1 base from V and 5 from J, leaving 14 bases between them. Germline CDR1 is SGHTA and CDR2 is FQGNSA. The CDR3 spans 16 residues. The CDR3 DNA reads as TGTGCCAGCAGCTTAGGGGGGATCAGGGGAACCGGGGAGCTGTTTTTT. Protein product: CASSLGGIRGTGELFF.

This clonotype was counted ten times or more. The CDR3 DNA is TGTGCCACCAGCAGAGATGGGGATTTCACTGAAGCTTTCTTT. Translated: CATSRDGDFTEAFF. The chain employs TRBV15 and TRBJ1-1; D uncertain. This CDR3 spans 14 amino acids. Germline CDR1 is LNHNV and CDR2 is YYDKDF (reference sequence). V lost 0 bases and J lost 4, with 9 bases in between.

This chain joins TRBV15 and TRBJ1-1; tentative D call: TRBD1 (6 bases). From germline, CDR1 is LNHNV and CDR2 YYDKDF (reference sequence). The CDR3 is made up of 15 amino acids. The V end was cut by 2 bases, the J end by 5 bases, with 15 bases between. CDR3 DNA sequence: TGTGCCACCAGCAGACAGACAGGTCGGCGAACTGAAGCTTTCTTT. This translates into CATSRQTGRRTEAFF.

The rearrangement links TRBV15 to TRBJ1-6; D gene uncertain. The germline V gene has CDR1 LNHNV and CDR2 YYDKDF (reference sequence). V was clipped by 0 bases and J by 18 bases, with 18 bases between them. The CDR3 covers 14 residues. The CDR3 loop reads CATSRERTPRPDHF. In DNA form, the CDR3 reads TGTGCCACCAGCAGAGAGAGGACCCCCAGACCTGACCACTTT.

V is TRBV28 and J is TRBJ2-5; D may correspond to TRBD1 or TRBD2 (7 bases each). The V gene lost 4 bases and the J gene lost 9 bases, with 21 bases spanning the gap. CDR1 is MDHEN and CDR2 is SYDVKM in the germline V gene. The CDR3 has 15 amino acids. CDR3 sequence (DNA): TGTGCCAGCAGTTCAGGGGGAGGGGAACACAGCGCCCAGTACTTC. It specifies CASSSGGGEHSAQYF.

CDR3 region: CASSQPGLGEGHSQFF. The CDR3 DNA is TGTGCCAGCAGCCAACCGGGACTAGGGGAGGGACACTCTCAGTTCTTC. The chain recombines TRBV4-2 with TRBJ2-1, with TRBD2 matching 8 bases. The CDR3 is made up of 16 amino acids. Germline CDR1 LGHNA, CDR2 YNFKEQ. V lost 2 bases to trimming and J lost 13 bases; unmatched junction nucleotides: 16.

In its sample, this clonotype was seen many times. This CDR3 reads CASSPGRGNQPQHF. The CDR3 DNA sequence: TGTGCCAGCAGCCCAGGCAGGGGCAATCAGCCCCAGCATTTT. The V and J genes are TRBV7-2 and TRBJ1-5; tentative D call: TRBD1 (5 bases). The CDR3 is 14 residues long. CDR1 is SGHTA, CDR2 FQGNSA, per germline. V was shortened by 5 bases and J by 2 bases, with 10 bases between the two germline ends.

This clonotype was picked up many times. The genes are TRBV15 and TRBJ1-2; D possibly corresponds to TRBD1 (6 bases). Germline CDR1 LNHNV, CDR2 YYDKDF (reference sequence). This CDR3 is 16 amino acids long. Trimming stripped 1 base from V and 6 bases from J, with 18 bases between. The CDR3 spells CATSRGYRVIGNGYTF. In nucleotides, the CDR3 is TGTGCCACCAGCAGAGGGTACAGGGTGATAGGGAATGGCTACACCTTC.

Ten or more counts support this clonotype. The rearrangement joins TRBV7-8 to TRBJ2-5, with 9 bases aligning to TRBD1. The trim removed 6 bases at V and 3 bases at J, leaving 11 bases unmatched. The germline gives CDR1 SGHVS, CDR2 FQNEAQ. This CDR3 spans 16 amino acids. The CDR3 loop is CASRAGPGQGKETQYF. The CDR3 DNA sequence: TGTGCCAGCAGAGCAGGGCCGGGACAGGGAAAAGAGACCCAGTACTTC. The full variable domain, in which reference TRBV7-8 and TRBJ2-5 provide the parts outside the CDR3, is GAGVSQSPRYKVAKRGQDVALRCDPISGHVSLFWYQQALGQGPEFLTYFQNEAQLDKSGLPSDRFFAERPEGSVSTLKIQRTQQEDSAVYLCASRAGPGQGKETQYFGPGTRLLVL.

In its sample, this clonotype was seen many times. The chain links TRBV7-2 to TRBJ1-5; D call uncertain. V gave up 1 base and J gave up 7 bases, with 14 bases separating them. The CDR3 has 15 amino acids. The V gene's germline CDR1 is SGHTA and CDR2 FQGNSA. The CDR3 loop is CASSLGNGLSQPQHF. CDR3 DNA: TGTGCCAGCAGCTTAGGTAACGGGTTGTCCCAGCCCCAGCATTTT. The full variable domain, its missing parts supplied by reference TRBV7-2 and TRBJ1-5, is GAGVSQSPSNKVTEKGKDVELRCDPISGHTALYWYRQSLGQGLEFLIYFQGNSAPDKSGLPSDRFSAERTGGSVSTLTIQRTQQEDSAVYLCASSLGNGLSQPQHFGDGTRLSIL.